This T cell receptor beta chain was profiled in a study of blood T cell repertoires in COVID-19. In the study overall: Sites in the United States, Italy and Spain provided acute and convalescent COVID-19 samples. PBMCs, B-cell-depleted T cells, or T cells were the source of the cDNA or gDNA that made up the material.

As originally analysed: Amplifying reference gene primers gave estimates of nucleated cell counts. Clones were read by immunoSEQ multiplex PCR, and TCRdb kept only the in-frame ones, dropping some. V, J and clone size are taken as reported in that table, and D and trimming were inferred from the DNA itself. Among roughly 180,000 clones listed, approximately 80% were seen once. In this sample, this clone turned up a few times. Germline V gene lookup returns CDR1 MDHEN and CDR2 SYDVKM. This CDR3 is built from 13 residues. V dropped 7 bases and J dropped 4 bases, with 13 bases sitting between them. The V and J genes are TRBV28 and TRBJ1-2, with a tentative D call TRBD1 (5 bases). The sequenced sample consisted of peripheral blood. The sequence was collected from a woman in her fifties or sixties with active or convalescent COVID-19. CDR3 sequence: CASKVQGPYGYTF. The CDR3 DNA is TGTGCCAGCAAGGTCCAGGGTCCCTATGGCTACACCTTC.